Sequencing of this T cell receptor beta chain was carried out in a study of beta chain features in type 1 diabetes. Background on the study: There were approximately 100,000,000 sorted cells examined across all samples. Study-level findings and limits: More deletions and fewer insertions at VDJ junctions were found in patients with type 1 diabetes. Among patients with Type 1 diabetes, TCRB CDR3s were moderately but significantly shorter in every one of the four CD4+ subsets.

Every single donor gave one heparinised blood draw, and these averaged roughly 120 mL. Via CD45RO/CCR7/CD25/CD127/CD95/CD27, cells of the CD4+ naive, central memory, regulatory and stem cell-like memory subsets were sorted. This clone was seen a handful of times. No antigen is known for it. Reverse transcribing all isolated RNA meant expressed TCRB transcripts were sequenced. Generated by immunoSEQ multiplex PCR, the TCRdb table keeps only in-frame clones and is missing some. The sample consists of around 340,000 clones, 7% to 10% of them appearing once. Sequencing was carried out using central memory CD4+ T cells from blood. This receptor was taken from a man younger than 45 with type 1 diabetes.

The CDR3 DNA sequence: TGTGCCAGTAGTATAGCGGGGAAGCTCTACGAGCAGTACTTC. Encoded protein: CASSIAGKLYEQYF. The chain uses TRBV27 and TRBJ2-7; TRBD2 matches at 8 bases. Germline CDR1 reads MNHEY; CDR2 reads SMNVEV (reference sequence). The trim removed 9 bases at V and 3 bases at J, leaving 10 bases unmatched. The CDR3 runs to 14 residues.